This TCR beta chain was documented in a study of blood T cell repertoires in COVID-19. Study-wide context: The analysed material was cDNA or gDNA that came from T cells, B-cell-depleted T cells, or PBMCs.

The method was immunoSEQ multiplex PCR; TCRdb's version includes in-frame clones alone and lacks a portion of them. The sample records approximately 29,000 clones, 81% being singletons. The sequence derives from a woman aged 55-75 years with acute or convalescent COVID-19. The specimen sequenced was peripheral blood.

CDR3: CASSGGRGQANEKLFF. The CDR3 DNA is TGTGCCAGCAGTGGGGGTAGAGGACAGGCTAATGAAAAACTGTTTTTT. V gene TRBV6-1 combines with J gene TRBJ1-4; 7 nucleotides line up with TRBD1. Trimming removed 4 bases from V and 3 bases from J; junction bases left unmatched: 8. CDR3 length: 16 residues. CDR1 and CDR2 from the germline V gene are MNHNS and SASEGT.